This T cell receptor (beta chain) was documented in a study of CD8 T cells in ankylosing spondylitis. Broader study findings: Disease-linked clones bore a CD8+ phenotype, appearing relatively rarely in peripheral blood. Reports of some motif variants in reactive arthritis synovial fluid and blood predate this one. Clones linked to disease were reported to show significant enrichment in matched ankylosing spondylitis synovial fluid.

This clonotype qualifies as medium-sized (0.01 to 0.1%). What it binds is unknown. This CDR3 has 15 residues. Trimming shortened V by 7 bases and J by 0 bases, and 15 bases separated the two germline ends. Germline lookup yields CDR1 SGDLS and CDR2 YYNGEE. The authors made TCR beta libraries by quantitative 5'-RACE with molecular barcodes. In TCRdb, the 5' RACE reads were re-called with MiXCR into one record per CDR3 protein. In the table there are under 9,000 distinct CDR3 sequences, more than 8% of which are singletons. The chain combines TRBV9 with TRBJ2-3; tentatively, D is TRBD1 (6 bases). The specimen sequenced was blood, either unsorted or a sorted T cell fraction (not recorded which). The source of this sequence is a male donor with ankylosing spondylitis or in good health (not recorded which). Here the CDR3 DNA reads TGTGCCAGCGACCCAGGGGCAACTAGCACAGATACGCAGTATTTT. Residues: CASDPGATSTDTQYF.